This section outlines one TCR beta chain sequence together with its context. Donors were grouped by their self-reported clinical history. The assay was immunoSEQ multiplex PCR, and TCRdb's table has in-frame clones only and misses some. The data show about 210,000 clones, 87% seen once. These data come from a study of blood T cell repertoires in COVID-19. At the level of the study: Specimens from acute and convalescent COVID-19 originated in the United States, Italy and Spain.

In germline, CDR1 is SEHNR, CDR2 FQNEAQ (reference sequence). The germline V and J ends were trimmed by 5 bases and 3 bases, with 9 bases remaining between them. The CDR3 runs 13 residues. The rearrangement links TRBV7-9 to TRBJ2-3, with D perhaps matching TRBD1 (5 bases). Sequenced input: PBMCs or T cells enriched from blood (not recorded which). The receptor was derived from a man between 18 and 35 years old with acute COVID-19. The CDR3 sequence is CASSPRATDTQYF. In DNA, the CDR3 is TGTGCCAGCAGCCCCAGGGCAACAGATACGCAGTATTTT.